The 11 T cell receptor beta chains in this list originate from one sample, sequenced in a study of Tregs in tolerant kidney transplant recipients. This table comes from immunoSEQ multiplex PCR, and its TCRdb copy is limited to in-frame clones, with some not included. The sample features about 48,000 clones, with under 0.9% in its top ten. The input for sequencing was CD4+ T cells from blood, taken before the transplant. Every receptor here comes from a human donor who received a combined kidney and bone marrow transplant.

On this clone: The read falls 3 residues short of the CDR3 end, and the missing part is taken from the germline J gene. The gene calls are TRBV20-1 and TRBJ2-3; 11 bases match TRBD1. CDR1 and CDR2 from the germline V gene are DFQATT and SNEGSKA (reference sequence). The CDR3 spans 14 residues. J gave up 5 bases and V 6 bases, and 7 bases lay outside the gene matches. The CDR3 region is CSAPTDRGRDTQYF. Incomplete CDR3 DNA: TGCAGTGCCCCAACGGACAGGGGGCGAGATACG.

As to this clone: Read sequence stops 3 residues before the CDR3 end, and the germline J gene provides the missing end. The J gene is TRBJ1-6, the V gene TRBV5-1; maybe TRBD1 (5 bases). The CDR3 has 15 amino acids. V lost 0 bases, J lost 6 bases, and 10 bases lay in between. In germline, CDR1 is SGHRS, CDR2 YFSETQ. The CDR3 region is CASSLVGGANSPLHF. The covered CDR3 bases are TGCGCCAGCAGCTTGGTGGGGGGAGCTAATTCACCC.

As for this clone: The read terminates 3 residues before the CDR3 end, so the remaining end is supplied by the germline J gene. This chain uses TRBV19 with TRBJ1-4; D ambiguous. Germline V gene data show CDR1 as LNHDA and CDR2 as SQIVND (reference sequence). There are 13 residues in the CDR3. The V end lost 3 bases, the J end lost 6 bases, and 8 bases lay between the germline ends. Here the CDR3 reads CASSIYGHEKLFF. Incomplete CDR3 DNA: TGTGCCAGTAGTATTTATGGCCATGAAAAA. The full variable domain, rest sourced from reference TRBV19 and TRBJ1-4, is DGGITQSPKYLFRKEGQNVTLSCEQNLNHDAMYWYRQDPGQGLRLIYYSQIVNDFQKGDIAEGYSVSREKKESFPLTVTSAQKNPTAFYLCASSIYGHEKLFFGSGTQLSVL.

The CDR3 loop is CASSEEGLPNTEAFF. The DNA read from the CDR3 is TGTGCCAGCAGTGAAGAGGGCCTCCCGAACACTGAA. The chain employs TRBV6-1 and TRBJ1-1; D gene uncertain. The read falls 3 residues short of the CDR3 end, and the missing part is taken from the germline J gene. This CDR3 comprises 15 residues. V lost 1 base and J 1 base, leaving 10 bases between the germline ends. Germline CDR1 MNHNS, CDR2 SASEGT.

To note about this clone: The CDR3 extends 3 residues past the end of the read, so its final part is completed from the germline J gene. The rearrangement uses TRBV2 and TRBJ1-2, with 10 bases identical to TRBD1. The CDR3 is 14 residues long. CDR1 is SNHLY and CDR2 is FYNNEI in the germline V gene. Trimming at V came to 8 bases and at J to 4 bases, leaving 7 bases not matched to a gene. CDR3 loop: CASGDRGKGYGYTF. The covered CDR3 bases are TGTGCCAGCGGGGACAGGGGTAAGGGCTATGGC.

The sequenced part of the CDR3 DNA is TGCAGTGCTAGGTTCGGCGGGGGGTGGAAAAACATT. Residues: CSARFGGGWKNI. The full CDR3 sequence reads CSARFGGGWKNIQYF. The chain has TRBV20-1 and TRBJ2-4, with 8 nucleotides matching TRBD2. Sequencing ends 3 residues short of the CDR3 end; the germline J gene provides the rest. The CDR3 extends over 15 amino acids. V trimming: 3 bases; J trimming: 4 bases; junction bases outside the gene matches: 8. Germline V gene lookup returns CDR1 DFQATT and CDR2 SNEGSKA (reference sequence).

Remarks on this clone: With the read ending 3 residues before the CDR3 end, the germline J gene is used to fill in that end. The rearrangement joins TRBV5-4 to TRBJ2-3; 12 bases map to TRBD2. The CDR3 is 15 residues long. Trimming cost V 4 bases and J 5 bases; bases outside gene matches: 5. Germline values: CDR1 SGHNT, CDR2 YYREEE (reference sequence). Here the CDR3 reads CASSPTSGRIDTQYF. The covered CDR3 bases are TGTGCCAGCAGCCCGACTAGCGGGAGAATAGATACG.

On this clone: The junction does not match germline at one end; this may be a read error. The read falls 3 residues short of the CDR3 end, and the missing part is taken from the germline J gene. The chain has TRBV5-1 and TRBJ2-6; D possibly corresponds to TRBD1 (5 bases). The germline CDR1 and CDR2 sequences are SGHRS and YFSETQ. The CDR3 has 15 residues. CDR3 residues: CASSVEVSGASVLTF. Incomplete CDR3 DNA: TGCGCCAGCAGCGTTGAAGTCTCTGGGGCCAGCGTC. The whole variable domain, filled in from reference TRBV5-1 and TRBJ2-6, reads KAGVTQTPRYLIKTRGQQVTLSCSPISGHRSVSWYQQTPGQGLQFLFEYFSETQRNKGNFPGRFSGRQFSNSRSEMNVSTLELGDSALYLCASSVEVSGASVLTFGAGSRLTVL.

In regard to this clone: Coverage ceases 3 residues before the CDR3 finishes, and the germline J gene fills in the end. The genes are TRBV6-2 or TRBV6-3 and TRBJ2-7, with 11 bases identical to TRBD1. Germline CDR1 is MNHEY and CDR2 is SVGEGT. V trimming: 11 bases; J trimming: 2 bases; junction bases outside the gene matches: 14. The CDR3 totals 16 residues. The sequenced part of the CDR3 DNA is TGTGCCTGCTACGGACAGGGGGCGAAGTTCGCCTACGAG. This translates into CACYGQGAKFAYE. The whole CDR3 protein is CACYGQGAKFAYEQYF.

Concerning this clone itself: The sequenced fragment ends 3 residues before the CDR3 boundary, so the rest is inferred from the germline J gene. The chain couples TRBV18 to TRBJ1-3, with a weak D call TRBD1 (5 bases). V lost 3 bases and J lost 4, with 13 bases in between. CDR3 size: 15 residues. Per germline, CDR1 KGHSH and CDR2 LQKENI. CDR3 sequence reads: CASSPSHRGGNTIYF. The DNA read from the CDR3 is TGTGCCAGCTCACCGAGCCACCGGGGGGGAAACACC.

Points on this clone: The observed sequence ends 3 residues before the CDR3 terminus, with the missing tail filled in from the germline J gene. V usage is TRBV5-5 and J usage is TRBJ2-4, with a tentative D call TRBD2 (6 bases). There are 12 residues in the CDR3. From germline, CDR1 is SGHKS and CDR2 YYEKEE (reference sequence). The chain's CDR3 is CASSRLRDSQYF. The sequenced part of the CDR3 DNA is TGTGCCAGCAGCCGACTCCGGGACTCT.